Sequencing of this T cell receptor beta chain was carried out in a study of CD8 T cells in Susac syndrome (dated 2019 in TCRdb). Context from the whole study: Among the sequenced Susac syndrome patients, more than five had clinically active disease and under 10 were in clinical remission. Whether CD8+ T cell activation and differentiation in Susac syndrome was antigen driven was tested using repertoire sequencing. At blood withdrawal, Susac syndrome patients were therapy-naive, treated with corticosteroids (with IVIg additionally given to some), or treated with IVIg alone.

The germline V gene encodes CDR1 MNHEY and CDR2 SVGAGI. The junction shows trimming of 6 bases on V and 4 bases on J, plus 15 bases between the germline ends. The CDR3 starts with the cysteine, ends with the phenylalanine, and has 14 residues. Left in the record is the CDR3 DNA by itself, 42 bases read in frame from the first base. High-throughput TCR beta sequencing profiled peripheral blood CD8+ and CD4+ T cells from healthy donors, Susac syndrome patients and multiple sclerosis patients. Recently defined diagnostic criteria for definite or probable disease were met by the Susac syndrome patients. Bulk CD8+ and CD4+ T cells were purified magnetically by negative isolation, whereas CD8+ TEMRA cells were enriched by FACS. Blood was drawn into EDTA tubes, processed within 24 hours, and PBMCs were isolated by density gradient centrifugation. PBMCs intended for TCR sequencing were frozen in liquid nitrogen and were later thawed in a 37 degrees C water bath. The sorted or isolated CD4+, CD8+ and CD8+ TEMRA cells had a purity of 90% or higher.

Paper-wide results and their limitations: The CD4+ T cell repertoire of patients with Susac syndrome showed no detectable clonal expansion. The number of individuals in the TCR sequencing and HLA analysis was acknowledged as relatively small.

RNA was extracted using the RNeasy kit, and about 0.45 to 1 microgram was reverse transcribed with random hexamers. The immunoSEQ multiplex PCR assay, covering 54 Vbeta and 13 Jbeta segments, was used to amplify TCR beta CDR3 regions. To correct PCR amplification bias, a synthetic template baseline was used for both primer optimization and computational correction. Per the original workflow: Reads were annotated to V, D and J genes according to IMGT and were analyzed with immunoSEQ Analyzer, with only productive sequences retained. To calculate clonality, Shannon entropy was normalized by log2 of the number of productive unique sequences and then subtracted from one. For each patient and control, public and private clones were evaluated within the 100 most prevalent clones. Clones were defined as Susac-specific when absent from the healthy and MS cohorts, from 1,000 to 1,100 published viral clones and from other ImmuneACCESS disease sequences. TCRdb trimmed the raw reads at Q25, called clones with MiXCR and kept productive beta chains. Rows with one shared CDR3 protein collapse into an entry with the most common genes and DNA. It is TCRdb's table, rather than the study itself, that gives the V and J calls and clone size. Recorded for this sample are about 200,000 distinct CDR3 sequences; 75% to 95% of them occurred a single time. The ten largest clonotypes hold 0.087% of the sample.

This clonotype was detected only once. What this receptor recognizes is not known. No base quality information exists; no much larger clone differs at one position. One read provides weak support. This clonotype was sampled from a human donor with Susac syndrome. The sequence joins TRBV6-5 to TRBJ1-2; the D gene assignment is ambiguous. The sample taken for sequencing was CD4+ T cells from PBMCs. The DNA sequence follows: TGTGCCAGCAGATCTCTTTCCACACTCTATGGCTACACCTTC. It is translated as CASRSLSTLYGYTF.